This T cell receptor (beta chain) is drawn from a study of shared clonotypes between healthy human individuals. Study as a whole: Aged 18 to 49, the donors were a couple of women and a few men. Overall study findings and caveats: Generation of non-shared clonotypes was less probable than generation of clonotypes shared by all four donors.

Sequenced by immunoSEQ multiplex PCR; TCRdb stores in-frame clones only, minus some. The sample shows some 1,100,000 clones, about 80% of them seen only once. This CDR3 has 16 residues. Germline-derived CDR1 and CDR2 are SGHRS and YFSETQ. V lost 4 bases to trimming and J lost 3 bases, with 19 bases between them. As regards this clone: Its cognate antigen is unknown.

V and J are TRBV5-1 and TRBJ1-1, with a weak D call TRBD1 (5 bases). Sequenced input: memory CD4+ T cells from PBMCs. As for subset: CD45RA-negative fraction. The TCR sequence derives from a young man in good health. Some clones in this sample may be carry-over from other donors' samples. Here the CDR3 DNA reads TGCGCCAGCAGCCCACACCAGGGACGAGCCGACACTGAAGCTTTCTTT. Protein product: CASSPHQGRADTEAFF.